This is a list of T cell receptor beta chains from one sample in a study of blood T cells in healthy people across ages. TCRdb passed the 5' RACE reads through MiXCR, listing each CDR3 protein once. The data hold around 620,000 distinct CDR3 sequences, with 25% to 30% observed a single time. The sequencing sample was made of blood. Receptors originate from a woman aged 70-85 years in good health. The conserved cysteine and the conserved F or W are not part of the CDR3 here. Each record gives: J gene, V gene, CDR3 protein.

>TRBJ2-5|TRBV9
ASSVESSQETQY
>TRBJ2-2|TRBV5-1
ASSLERNTGELF
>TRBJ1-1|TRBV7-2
ASSSLPGQVNTEAF
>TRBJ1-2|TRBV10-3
AISEPTANSNYGYT
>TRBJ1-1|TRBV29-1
SVGTGQTEAF
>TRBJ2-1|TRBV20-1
SARPSVTYNEQF
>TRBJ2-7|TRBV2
ASRTGTHTYEQY
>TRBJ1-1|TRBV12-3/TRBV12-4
ASSLRDTEAL
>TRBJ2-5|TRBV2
ASSGLYKTQY
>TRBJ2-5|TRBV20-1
SARGTGVQETQY
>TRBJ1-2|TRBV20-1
SAWGGENNYGYT
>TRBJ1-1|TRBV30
AWSLWAEAF
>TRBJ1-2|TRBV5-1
ASSYKEDRYYGYT
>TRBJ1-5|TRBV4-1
ASSSFPEDNQPQH
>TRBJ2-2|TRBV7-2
ASSAQGAGTGELF
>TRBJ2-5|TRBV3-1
ASSQDGRGGTQY
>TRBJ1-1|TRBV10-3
AISDMGNTEAF
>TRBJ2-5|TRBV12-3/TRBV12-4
ASSPRRNSYNQETQY
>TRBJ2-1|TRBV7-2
ASSLSASGGRGQF
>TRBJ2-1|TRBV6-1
ASSTDSSSSYNEQF
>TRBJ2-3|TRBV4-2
ASSSRTGTSTDTQY
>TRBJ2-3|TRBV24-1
ATKSGGADTQY